A selection of T cell receptor beta chains follows, all from one sample in a study of cytomegalovirus exposure and HLA in healthy donors. TCRdb's copy holds only in-frame clones and misses some; the assay was immunoSEQ multiplex PCR. The table records some 180,000 clones, 77% of them present only once. Sequenced: PBMCs. The receptors shown here come from a young man in good health and CMV-seronegative. Each CDR3 is given with its conserved first and last residue. The D gene is left open where the match is weak. Rows give clone size only sometimes, using once, few, many, or a class for an expanded clone.

d_call	v_call	j_call	clone_size	cdr3_nt	cdr3_aa
.	TRBV9	TRBJ2-1	once	TGTGCCAGCACTGTGGAGGGGGCCTCCTACAATGAGCAGTTCTTC	CASTVEGASYNEQFF
.	TRBV4-3	TRBJ1-2	.	TGCGCCAGCAGCCAAGATTGGGGTCAGGGCGACTATGGCTACACCTTC	CASSQDWGQGDYGYTF
.	TRBV7-6	TRBJ2-5	few	TGTGCCAGCAGCTTAGTAACAGCGGAACAAGAGACCCAGTACTTC	CASSLVTAEQETQYF
TRBD2	TRBV7-9	TRBJ2-3	.	TGTGCCAGCAGTTATACGCATGGGACTAGTGGCGCGTGGCCAGATACGCAGTATTTT	CASSYTHGTSGAWPDTQYF
TRBD2	TRBV30	TRBJ2-1	.	TGTGCCTGGAGTTTGGGTCGGCTAGCGGGGGGGCAAGAGCAGTTCTTC	CAWSLGRLAGGQEQFF
.	TRBV11-2	TRBJ1-2	.	TGTGCCAGCAGCTTAGTGGCAGTTAACTATGGCTACACCTTC	CASSLVAVNYGYTF
TRBD2	TRBV4-1	TRBJ2-5	.	TGCGCCAGCAGCCAAGAGGGAGCTAGCGGGAACCAAGAGACCCAGTACTTC	CASSQEGASGNQETQYF
.	TRBV28	TRBJ1-5	.	TGTGCCAGCCGGGGGGCGCTCAATCAGCCCCAGCATTTT	CASRGALNQPQHF
TRBD2	TRBV30	TRBJ2-2	few	TGTGCCTGGAGTAACAGCGGGAGATGGTTCGCGAACACCGGGGAGCTGTTTTTT	CAWSNSGRWFANTGELFF
.	TRBV7-2	TRBJ1-2	.	TGTGCCAGCAGGGCGGCAGAATGGAACTCTAACTATGGCTACACCTTC	CASRAAEWNSNYGYTF
.	TRBV7-9	TRBJ2-7	few	TGTGCCAGCAGCTTAGTGGGCAGGGGTAACTACGAGCAGTACTTC	CASSLVGRGNYEQYF
.	TRBV30	TRBJ2-1	.	TGTGCCTGGAGTAGGGGGGGGGTCTACAATGAGCAGTTCTTC	CAWSRGGVYNEQFF
TRBD1	TRBV7-9	TRBJ1-1	.	TGTGCCAGCAGCTTAAGACAGGGGAACACTGAAGCTTTCTTT	CASSLRQGNTEAFF
.	TRBV7-9	TRBJ2-5	few	TGTTCCGCGGGGCGGGAACAAGAGACCCAGTACTTC	CSAGREQETQYF
.	TRBV19	TRBJ1-4	few	TGTGCCAGTAGTATGATCGGAAAACTGTTTTTT	CASSMIGKLFF
.	TRBV9	TRBJ2-1	.	TGTGCCAGCAGCTCGGTAAGAGGGGGTTCCTACAATGAGCAGTTCTTC	CASSSVRGGSYNEQFF
.	TRBV9	TRBJ1-2	.	TGTGCCAGCAGCGTAGACAGCTATGGCTACACCTTC	CASSVDSYGYTF